This T cell receptor beta chain stems from a study of blood T cell repertoires in COVID-19. The J segment lost 8 bases and the V segment lost 6 bases, leaving 12 bases of the junction unmatched. Germline V gene data show CDR1 as SEHNR and CDR2 as FQNEAQ (reference sequence). The CDR3 sequence is 15 residues long. Those who participated ranged in age from about 18 to 89 years and resided in under 25 US areas. Categorization into cohorts depended on clinical history that participants reported. Donors of Cohort 3 who recovered were those that had two negative PCRs, clearance, or symptom resolution. Original processing methods: Scientists estimated how many nucleated cells there were by amplifying reference gene primers. The table came from immunoSEQ multiplex PCR; TCRdb's copy has only in-frame clones and leaves some out. The V and J calls and clone size are taken from that table; D and trimming were inferred from the DNA. The table has 310,000 or so clones, around 90% seen once.

The sample was PBMCs or T cells enriched from blood (not recorded which). The TCR was taken from a woman aged 25 to 39 who had recovered from COVID-19. This rearrangement joins TRBV7-9 to TRBJ1-2; 10 bases agree with TRBD1. CDR3 DNA sequence: TGTGCCAGCAGTCTTGGACAGGGGGACCTCGGGGGCTACACCTTC. Protein: CASSLGQGDLGGYTF.